This T cell receptor beta chain was sequenced during a study of spatial heterogeneity in lung cancer. Study-level results: Circulating ubiquitous expanded tumor TCRs were observed more frequently at resection than at follow-up.

Single TCR cDNA molecules each had their own unique molecular identifier. TCRdb reprocessed the 5' RACE reads via MiXCR and lists one record per CDR3 protein. The sample contains 35,000 to 55,000 distinct CDR3 sequences, 20% to 25% of which appear only once. This sample's time point: blood at routine non-recurrence follow-up after resection. Sequencing of whole RNA from tumor, nontumor lung or frozen PBMC involved no sorting. This clonotype was detected ten times or more. Its target is unknown. CDR3 length equals 13 residues. In germline, CDR1 is DFQATT, CDR2 SNEGSKA (reference sequence). V lost 3 bases and J 8 bases, leaving 14 bases between the germline ends.

This chain connects TRBV20-1 to TRBJ2-4, with TRBD2 as a possible D gene (6 bases). Here the sequenced sample was PBMCs, taken at follow-up. The sequence was obtained from a female donor with early-stage non-small cell lung cancer. DNA of the CDR3: TGCAGTGCTAGTTGGGGGGTGTCGGACATTCAGTACTTC. Translated, it gives CSASWGVSDIQYF.